The following is a T cell receptor beta chain sequence with its context. These data are taken from a study of blood T cell repertoires in COVID-19. Study overall: The samples span acute and convalescent COVID-19 from the United States, Italy and Spain.

The germline V gene has CDR1 MNHEY and CDR2 SVGAGI. The V segment lost 6 bases and the J segment 5 bases; nucleotides outside the gene matches: 12. The length of the CDR3 is 15 residues. In the source study's methods: Estimated nucleated cell counts came from reference gene primer amplification. The data were produced by immunoSEQ multiplex PCR, yet TCRdb's version contains in-frame clones alone and is incomplete. V, J and clone size were drawn from that table, and D and trimming were deduced from the DNA. The table includes under 250,000 clones, around 82% detected once. This rearrangement joins TRBV6-5 to TRBJ1-1, with TRBD1 matching over 7 bases. This clonotype was obtained from a woman in her thirties or forties with acute or convalescent COVID-19. Sequenced input: peripheral blood. As DNA, the CDR3 is TGTGCCAGCAGACTCCAACAGGGGATAATAACTGAAGCTTTCTTT. This gives the protein CASRLQQGIITEAFF.